These 12 T cell receptor beta chains were all obtained from the same sample, sequenced in a study of cytomegalovirus exposure and HLA in healthy donors. The PCR used 60 Vbeta and 13 Jbeta primers. Measured with immunoSEQ multiplex PCR; TCRdb has only the in-frame clones, and not every one. This sample yields roughly 110,000 clones, of which about 76% are seen a single time; roughly 6% belongs to the top ten. Specimen: PBMCs. The origin of the receptors is a woman aged 45-60 years in good health and CMV-seropositive.

The chain couples TRBV11-2 to TRBJ1-1, with D unresolved. The V end was cut by 2 bases, the J end by 11 bases, with 15 bases between. The CDR3 length is 13 residues. CDR1 is SGHAT, CDR2 FQNNGV, per germline. The chain's CDR3 is CASSLSRSHWAFF. The CDR3 DNA follows: TGTGCCAGCAGCTTAAGTAGGAGTCATTGGGCTTTCTTT.

The chain employs TRBV6-6 and TRBJ1-4, with TRBD1 matching over 9 bases. Germline V gene data show CDR1 as MNHNY and CDR2 as SVGAGI (reference sequence). The CDR3 length is 15 residues. V was clipped by 2 bases and J by 5 bases; unmatched bases: 3. CDR3 sequence: CASSYLTGGNEKLFF. The CDR3, as DNA: TGTGCCAGCAGTTACCTGACAGGGGGGAATGAAAAACTGTTTTTT.

V and J are TRBV28 and TRBJ2-7; no clear D gene. Looked up from germline, CDR1 is MDHEN and CDR2 is SYDVKM. The V end lost 6 bases, the J end lost 2 bases, and 11 bases lay between the germline ends. CDR3 length: 13 residues. In DNA, the CDR3 is TGTGCCAGCAGGCCTATGAGCACCTACGAGCAGTACTTC. Translating gives CASRPMSTYEQYF.

Here the CDR3 DNA reads TGTGCCAGCAGCGCCCGGGGATCCGGGACTAGCTCGAAGGAGCAGTACTTC. Its protein product is CASSARGSGTSSKEQYF. V gene TRBV21-1 combines with J gene TRBJ2-7; the table's TRBD2 call for D was not verified on the DNA. TRBV21-1 is a known pseudogene. There are 17 residues in the CDR3.

V gene TRBV4-1 combines with J gene TRBJ1-1; perhaps TRBD1 as D (6 bases). The CDR3 contains 16 residues. V lost 0 bases and J lost 0, with 11 bases in between. The germline V gene has CDR1 MGHRA and CDR2 YSYEKL. CDR3 sequence (DNA): TGCGCCAGCAGCCAAGATCCCCACAGGGTGAACACTGAAGCTTTCTTT. Amino acid sequence: CASSQDPHRVNTEAFF.

This chain links TRBV28 with TRBJ1-2; 9 positions match TRBD1. The V segment lost 9 bases and the J segment 3 bases; nucleotides outside the gene matches: 11. There are 15 residues in the CDR3. The germline gives CDR1 MDHEN, CDR2 SYDVKM. The CDR3 is CASTGGPPRDYGYTF. The CDR3 coding sequence is TGTGCCAGTACAGGGGGCCCACCCCGGGACTATGGCTACACCTTC.

This clone turned up a few times. This sequence joins TRBV7-2 and TRBJ2-1, with no clear D. The germline gives CDR1 SGHTA, CDR2 FQGNSA. CDR3 size: 15 residues. The V end was cut by 5 bases, the J end by 5 bases, with 16 bases between. The CDR3 DNA reads as TGTGCCAGCAGCCTTGACTTCCTTTATAACAATGAGCAGTTCTTC. Translation: CASSLDFLYNNEQFF.

This clone was recorded once. The chain carries TRBV6-1 and TRBJ2-5, with TRBD1 identical over 12 bases. CDR1 is MNHNS, CDR2 SASEGT, per germline. With V trimmed by 4 bases and J by 1 base, 7 bases remained unmatched. The CDR3 has 17 amino acids. CDR3 DNA: TGTGCCAGCAGTGTCTCCGGGACAGGGGGCCTCCAAGAGACCCAGTACTTC. Translating it yields CASSVSGTGGLQETQYF.

The genes are TRBV6-1 and TRBJ2-5, with D perhaps TRBD2 (6 bases). Germline V gene data show CDR1 as MNHNS and CDR2 as SASEGT. V was clipped by 5 bases and J by 4 bases, with 17 bases between them. The CDR3 consists of 15 residues. CDR3 in DNA: TGTGCCAGCAGTTCCTTCCGGGACTCCGGAGAGACCCAGTACTTC. Residues: CASSSFRDSGETQYF.

As for this clone: The sample carries other DNA sequences with the same CDR3. V is TRBV28 and J is TRBJ1-2; the D is unclear. Trimming took 3 bases from V and 7 from J, leaving 12 bases between them. The CDR3 has 13 residues. Germline-derived CDR1 and CDR2 are MDHEN and SYDVKM. CDR3 residues: CASSLLSVGGYTF. The CDR3 DNA follows: TGTGCCAGCAGTTTGTTGAGCGTGGGTGGCTACACCTTC.

The table lists this clone with a few counts. The genes are TRBV5-3 and TRBJ1-1; D unresolved. TRBV5-3 is designated an ORF whose function remains uncertain. Trimming shortened V by 4 bases and J by 4 bases, and 14 bases separated the two germline ends. The CDR3 runs to 14 residues. The CDR3 protein is CARSEGPGSTEAFF. In DNA form, the CDR3 reads TGTGCCAGAAGCGAGGGCCCAGGAAGCACTGAAGCTTTCTTT.

The chain combines TRBV28 with TRBJ1-2; TRBD1 agrees at 7 bases. The germline gives CDR1 MDHEN, CDR2 SYDVKM. Trimming at V came to 8 bases and at J to 5 bases, leaving 11 bases not matched to a gene. The CDR3 has 14 residues. CDR3 sequence: CASGYRGVGYGYTF. The CDR3, as DNA: TGTGCCAGCGGTTACAGGGGAGTGGGGTATGGCTACACCTTC.